These 5 T cell receptor beta chains originate from one sample sequenced in a study of identical twins. TCRdb fed the 5' RACE reads into MiXCR, producing one record per CDR3 protein. This sample carries some 730,000 distinct CDR3 sequences, 15% to 20% of them seen once, and the ten largest clones take under 15%. The same sample was also studied in work on T cells expressing NK-cell markers.

The sequencing input was PBMCs. The receptor set was obtained from a woman between 18 and 29 years old in good health.

V usage is TRBV6-4 and J usage is TRBJ2-2; 13 nucleotides agree with TRBD2. The germline V gene has CDR1 MRHNA and CDR2 SNTAGT. The CDR3 spans 15 residues. The J segment lost 5 bases and the V segment lost 3 bases, leaving 0 bases of the junction unmatched. CDR3 sequence (DNA): TGTGCCAGCAGTGAGGGACTAGCGGGGACCGGGGAGCTGTTTTTT. It is translated as CASSEGLAGTGELFF.

V and J are TRBV5-1 and TRBJ1-1; D gene uncertain. The germline CDR1 and CDR2 sequences are SGHRS and YFSETQ. The ends were cut back, 5 bases at V and 4 bases at J, with 12 bases in the middle. CDR3 length equals 13 residues. The CDR3, as DNA: TGCGCCAGCAGATCAATTCCGGGCACTGAAGCTTTCTTT. Its protein product is CASRSIPGTEAFF.

This chain connects TRBV27 to TRBJ2-1; no definite D call. The CDR3 loop spans 16 amino acids. Germline loops: CDR1 MNHEY, CDR2 SMNVEV (reference sequence). V gave up 5 bases and J gave up 0 bases, with 14 bases separating them. The CDR3 sequence is CASSKSRTSSYNEQFF. CDR3 bases: TGTGCCAGCAGTAAGTCTAGAACGAGCTCCTACAATGAGCAGTTCTTC.

The genes are TRBV15 and TRBJ1-1; D is possibly TRBD1 (6 bases). Germline V gene sequence: CDR1 LNHNV, CDR2 YYDKDF (reference sequence). With 7 bases removed from V and 6 bases from J, the gap between germline ends came to 15 bases. The CDR3 spans 13 residues. CDR3 amino acids: CATTNRVFAEAFF. The CDR3 DNA reads as TGTGCCACCACTAACAGGGTCTTTGCTGAAGCTTTCTTT.

This clonotype occurred a few times. This chain uses TRBV5-4 with TRBJ2-3; 7 bases fit TRBD2. J gave up 8 bases and V 3 bases, and 9 bases lay outside the gene matches. CDR3 length equals 14 residues. CDR1 SGHNT and CDR2 YYREEE come from the germline V gene (reference sequence). This CDR3 reads CASSSGRGEGTQYF. The CDR3 DNA follows: TGTGCCAGCAGCTCCGGCCGCGGGGAGGGTACGCAGTATTTT.